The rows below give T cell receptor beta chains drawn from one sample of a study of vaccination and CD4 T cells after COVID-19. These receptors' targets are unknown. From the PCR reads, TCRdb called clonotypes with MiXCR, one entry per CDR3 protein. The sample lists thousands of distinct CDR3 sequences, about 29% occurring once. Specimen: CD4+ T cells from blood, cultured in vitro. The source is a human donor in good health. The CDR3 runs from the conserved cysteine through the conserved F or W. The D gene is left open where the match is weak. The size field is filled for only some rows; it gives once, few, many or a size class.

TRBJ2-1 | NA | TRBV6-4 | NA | CASSDSSGEASRMKQFF | TGTGCCAGCAGTGACTCGAGCGGTGAGGCTAGCCGGATGAAGCAGTTCTTC
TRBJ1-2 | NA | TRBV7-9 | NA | CASSLGSGYGYTF | TGTGCCAGCAGCTTGGGTTCGGGGTATGGCTACACCTTC
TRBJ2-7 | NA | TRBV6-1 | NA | CATEQAAGSYEQYF | TGTGCCACCGAACAGGCAGCCGGATCCTACGAGCAGTACTTC
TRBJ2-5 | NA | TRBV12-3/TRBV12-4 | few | CASSLGLWETQYF | TGTGCCAGCAGTTTAGGATTATGGGAGACCCAGTACTTC
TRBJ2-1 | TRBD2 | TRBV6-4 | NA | CASSDSGLAGGNEQFF | TGTGCCAGCAGTGACTCGGGACTAGCGGGGGGGAATGAGCAGTTCTTC
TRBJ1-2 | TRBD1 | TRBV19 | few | CASSRQGGNYGYTF | TGTGCCAGTAGTCGACAGGGGGGGAACTATGGCTACACCTTC
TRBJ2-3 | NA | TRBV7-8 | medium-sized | CASSSYTDTQYF | TGTGCCAGCAGCTCCTACACAGATACGCAGTATTTT
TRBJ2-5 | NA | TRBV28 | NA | CASSLRETQYF | TGTGCCAGCAGTTTACGGGAGACCCAGTACTTC
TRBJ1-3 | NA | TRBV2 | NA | CASRKGDSGNTIYF | TGTGCCAGCAGGAAGGGGGATTCTGGAAACACCATATATTTT
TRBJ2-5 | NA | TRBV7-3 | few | CASSPGTQETQYF | TGTGCCAGCAGCCCAGGGACGCAAGAGACCCAGTACTTC
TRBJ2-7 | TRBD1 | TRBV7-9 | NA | CASTPDRVPYEQYF | TGTGCCAGCACCCCGGACAGGGTGCCCTACGAGCAGTACTTC
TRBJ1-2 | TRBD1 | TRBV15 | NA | CATSRGQKQGSYGYTF | TGTGCCACCAGCAGAGGACAGAAACAGGGGAGCTATGGCTACACCTTC
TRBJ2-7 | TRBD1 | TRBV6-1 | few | CASIPQGSYEQYF | TGTGCCAGCATACCACAGGGGTCCTACGAGCAGTACTTC
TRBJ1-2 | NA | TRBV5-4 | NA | CASSSGRQQANYGYTF | TGTGCCAGCAGTTCCGGACGGCAGCAAGCTAACTATGGCTACACCTTC
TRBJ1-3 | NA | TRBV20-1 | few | CSASPSSGNTIYF | TGCAGTGCTAGTCCGAGCTCTGGAAACACCATATATTTT
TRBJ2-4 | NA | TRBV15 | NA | CASSPGGPAKNIQYF | TGTGCCAGTTCTCCCGGGGGGCCGGCCAAAAACATTCAGTACTTC
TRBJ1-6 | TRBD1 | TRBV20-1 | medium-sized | CSASGTGRAPLHF | TGCAGTGCCTCCGGGACAGGACGGGCACCCCTCCACTTT
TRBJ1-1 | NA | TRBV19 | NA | CASSTLQTVTEAFF | TGTGCCAGTAGTACATTGCAGACAGTTACTGAAGCTTTCTTT
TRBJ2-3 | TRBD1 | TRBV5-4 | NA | CASSLEDRGPDTQYF | TGTGCCAGCAGCTTGGAAGACAGGGGGCCAGATACGCAGTATTTT
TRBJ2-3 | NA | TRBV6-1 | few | CASSELAVGDTQYF | TGTGCCAGCAGTGAGCTAGCCGTAGGAGATACGCAGTATTTT
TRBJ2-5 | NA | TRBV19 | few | CASSISVGRETQYF | TGTGCCAGTAGTATATCGGTGGGAAGGGAGACCCAGTACTTC
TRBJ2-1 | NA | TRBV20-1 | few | CSAAPGAEDNEQFF | TGCAGTGCTGCCCCTGGGGCGGAAGACAATGAGCAGTTCTTC
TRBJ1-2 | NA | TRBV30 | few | CAWSDEISYGYTF | TGTGCCTGGAGTGATGAGATCAGCTATGGCTACACCTTC
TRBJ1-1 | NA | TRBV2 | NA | CASSEQRASEAFF | TGTGCCAGCAGTGAACAGCGGGCGAGTGAAGCTTTCTTT
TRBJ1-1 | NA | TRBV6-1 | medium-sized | CASSEGWTEAFF | TGTGCCAGCAGTGAAGGGTGGACTGAAGCTTTCTTT
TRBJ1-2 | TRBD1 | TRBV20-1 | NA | CSARAGQTYYGYTF | TGCAGTGCTAGGGCGGGACAGACATACTATGGCTACACCTTC
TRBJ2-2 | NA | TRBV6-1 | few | CASQTFGTGELFF | TGTGCCAGCCAGACGTTTGGGACCGGGGAGCTGTTTTTT
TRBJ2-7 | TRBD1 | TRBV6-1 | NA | CASRGGTGHEQYF | TGTGCCAGCAGGGGCGGGACAGGTCACGAGCAGTACTTC
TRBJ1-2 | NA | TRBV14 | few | CASSPGISYGYTF | TGTGCCAGCAGCCCCGGGATTAGCTATGGCTACACCTTC
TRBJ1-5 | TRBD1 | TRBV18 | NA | CASSLGGQRNQPQHF | TGTGCCAGCTCACTCGGGGGACAGCGCAATCAGCCCCAGCATTTT